One and the same sample provided the 13 T cell receptor beta chains below, sequenced in a study of T cell responses to AZD1222 COVID-19 vaccine. Sequencing used immunoSEQ multiplex PCR; TCRdb keeps in-frame clones, though not all of them. The sample records around 60,000 clones, about 90% being singletons. The material was peripheral blood, obtained on day 0 of AZD1222 vaccination. The receptors derive from an adult in good health.

In DNA, the CDR3 is TGTGCCAGCAGCCCTTTTGGGACAGACCTCTATGGCTACACCTTC. This gives the protein CASSPFGTDLYGYTF. The rearrangement links TRBV7-8 to TRBJ1-2; TRBD1 aligns across 7 bases. J was trimmed by 4 bases and V by 5 bases; bases with no gene match: 10. The length of the CDR3 is 15 residues. Germline loops: CDR1 SGHVS, CDR2 FQNEAQ.

J is TRBJ2-1 and V is TRBV30, with unresolved D. The CDR3 consists of 16 residues. Trimming removed 3 bases at V and 2 bases at J, with 17 bases between. The germline V gene encodes CDR1 GTSNPN and CDR2 SVGIG (reference sequence). The DNA for the CDR3 is TGTGCCTGGAGCGGTATCCAGGTTCGGGCCTACAATGAGCAGTTCTTC. Translating it yields CAWSGIQVRAYNEQFF.

V and J are TRBV4-1 and TRBJ1-4; 7 bases align to TRBD1. The CDR3 loop spans 16 amino acids. Germline V gene lookup returns CDR1 MGHRA and CDR2 YSYEKL. V gave up 2 bases and J gave up 3 bases; unmatched junction bases: 6. Here the CDR3 DNA reads TGCGCCAGCAGCCAACCCTACAGGGGATCTAATGAAAAACTGTTTTTT. Its translation is CASSQPYRGSNEKLFF.

The rearrangement joins TRBV11-2 to TRBJ1-6, with D possibly being TRBD1 (5 bases). Germline V gene data show CDR1 as SGHAT and CDR2 as FQNNGV. Trimming pared 3 bases from V and 6 bases from J, leaving 12 bases between. This CDR3 comprises 15 residues. CDR3 sequence reads: CASSFGTGPNSPLHF. Written as DNA, the CDR3 is TGTGCCAGCAGCTTTGGCACAGGTCCTAATTCACCCCTCCACTTT.

This chain links TRBV11-2 with TRBJ1-5; D unclear. The CDR3 length is 14 residues. V shed 0 bases and J shed 4 bases, with 7 bases lying between them. From germline, CDR1 is SGHAT and CDR2 FQNNGV. CDR3 sequence reads: CASSLDLWNQPQHF. Here the CDR3 DNA reads TGTGCCAGCAGCTTAGATCTTTGGAATCAGCCCCAGCATTTT.

Points on this clone: The same CDR3 is also encoded by other DNA sequences in this sample. V is TRBV10-1 and J is TRBJ1-5; D remains ambiguous. Trimming cost V 6 bases and J 0 bases, with 6 bases left between them. CDR1 WNHNN and CDR2 SYGVQD come from the germline V gene (reference sequence). The CDR3 totals 13 residues. This chain's CDR3 is CASSENSNQPQHF. CDR3 sequence (DNA): TGCGCCAGCAGCGAAAATAGCAATCAGCCCCAGCATTTT.

The chain links TRBV14 to TRBJ1-2; D is unclear. Germline V CDR1 and CDR2: SGHDN, FVKESK. There are 12 residues in the CDR3. The V end was cut by 3 bases, the J end by 4 bases, with 6 bases between. CDR3 sequence reads: CASSQGGYGYTF. The CDR3 region has the DNA TGTGCCAGCAGCCAGGGCGGCTATGGCTACACCTTC.

CDR3 DNA sequence: TGTGCCAGCTCTCCCGGGACTACTGGGCCATACCAGCAGTACTTC. This translates into CASSPGTTGPYQQYF. The V gene is TRBV18, the J gene TRBJ2-7, with 7 bases that match TRBD2. The CDR3 covers 15 residues. The germline V gene encodes CDR1 KGHSH and CDR2 LQKENI. V shed 6 bases, J shed 8 bases, and the junction held 16 bases outside the gene matches.

The chain uses TRBV25-1 and TRBJ1-6, with D possibly TRBD1 on 6 matching bases. V lost 5 bases, J lost 7 bases, and 15 bases lay in between. This CDR3 has 15 residues. Germline lookup yields CDR1 MGHDK and CDR2 SYGVNS. CDR3 sequence: CASSTLEQGNSPLHF. As DNA, the CDR3 is TGTGCCAGCAGTACTCTAGAACAGGGAAATTCACCCCTCCACTTT.

This clone was seen a single time. The chain has TRBV6-5 and TRBJ2-3; D gene ambiguous. This CDR3 contains 12 residues. Trimming removed 5 bases from V and 2 bases from J, with 5 bases in between. Germline CDR1 and CDR2: MNHEY and SVGAGI. This CDR3 reads CASSPDTDTQYF. The CDR3 DNA follows: TGTGCCAGCAGTCCAGACACAGATACGCAGTATTTT.

This clone has more than one count but fewer than ten. This chain links TRBV7-8 with TRBJ1-1; D not resolved. The CDR3 sequence is 14 residues long. Per germline, CDR1 SGHVS and CDR2 FQNEAQ. Deletions cut 4 bases from V and 4 bases from J, with 13 bases between. CDR3 bases: TGTGCCAGCAGCTGGCGGAGGGAGGTCACTGAAGCTTTCTTT. Translation gives CASSWRREVTEAFF. Complete variable domain (other parts from reference TRBV7-8 and TRBJ1-1): GAGVSQSPRYKVAKRGQDVALRCDPISGHVSLFWYQQALGQGPEFLTYFQNEAQLDKSGLPSDRFFAERPEGSVSTLKIQRTQQEDSAVYLCASSWRREVTEAFFGQGTRLTVV.

This sequence joins TRBV3-1 (or the pseudogene TRBV3-2) and TRBJ1-6; possibly TRBD1 for D (6 bases). CDR1 is LGHDT, CDR2 YNNKEL, per germline (reference sequence). Trimming shortened V by 7 bases and J by 0 bases, and 13 bases separated the two germline ends. The CDR3 length is 16 residues. This CDR3 reads CASTSGTLSYNSPLHF. The CDR3 DNA sequence: TGTGCCAGCACCTCGGGGACACTCTCCTATAATTCACCCCTCCACTTT.

The CDR3 spells CASSLGSRIRGSGNTIYF. DNA for the CDR3: TGTGCCAGCAGCTTAGGATCACGTATTCGGGGCTCTGGAAACACCATATATTTT. The chain couples TRBV7-8 to TRBJ1-3; D unresolved. Germline CDR1 and CDR2: SGHVS and FQNEAQ. This CDR3 region has 18 residues. Trimming cost V 1 base and J 0 bases, with 16 bases left between them.